The table lists the clone carrying this TCR beta chain with a few counts. Its antigen is not known. Cells are PBMCs isolated from more than 8.5 ml of fresh blood. RNA transcripts provided the source from which TCR beta CDR3 regions were amplified. Researchers ran a first-round RT-PCR on the TCR CDR3 using the HTBI primer set. In TCRdb, the multiplex PCR reads were re-called with MiXCR into one record per CDR3 protein. The sample records about 690,000 distinct CDR3 sequences, around 15% being singletons. V was trimmed by 6 bases and J by 1 base, leaving 9 bases between them. This CDR3 contains 14 residues. CDR1 and CDR2 (germline): MNHNS, SASEGT. The source of the sample is a study of T cells in Graves' hyperthyroidism and ophthalmopathy. Overall study findings and caveats: Model predictions of ophthalmopathy came a median approximately 6.8 months before onset.

This sequence originates from a man in his fifties with Graves' hyperthyroidism. The sequenced sample was blood. The chain combines TRBV6-1 with TRBJ1-4; D gene unclear. The CDR3 spells CASSPILTNEKLFF. CDR3 nucleotides: TGTGCCAGCAGCCCCATCCTAACTAATGAAAAACTGTTTTTT.